The 26 T cell receptor beta chains presented below share a single source sample, sequenced in a study of identical twins. TCRdb passed the 5' RACE reads through MiXCR, listing each CDR3 protein once. The sample carries fewer than 800,000 distinct CDR3 sequences, roughly 7.1% recorded once. The same specimen was also included in a second study, on yellow fever vaccine responses in identical twins.

The specimen sequenced was PBMCs. These receptors came from a woman younger than 35 in good health.

This clonotype was counted at least ten times. The chain recombines TRBV5-1 with TRBJ2-7; TRBD2 matches 9 bases. Germline-derived CDR1 and CDR2 are SGHRS and YFSETQ. The CDR3 length is 15 residues. Losses at the gene ends were 1 base for V and 2 bases for J; bases not matched to a gene: 4. In DNA form, the CDR3 reads TGCGCCAGCAGCTTGTCAGCGGGAGGACCCTACGAGCAGTACTTC. Its protein product is CASSLSAGGPYEQYF.

This clonotype came up many times. This chain links TRBV3-1 with TRBJ2-2; D is unresolved. Trimming cost V 0 bases and J 7 bases, with 6 bases left between them. Germline CDR1 and CDR2: LGHDT and YNNKEL (reference sequence). CDR3 size: 13 residues. CDR3: CASSQDPGGELFF. As DNA, the CDR3 is TGTGCCAGCAGCCAAGATCCCGGCGGGGAGCTGTTTTTT. Full variable domain (outside the CDR3, taken from reference TRBV3-1 and TRBJ2-2): DTAVSQTPKYLVTQMGNDKSIKCEQNLGHDTMYWYKQDSKKFLKIMFSYNNKELIINETVPNRFSPKSPDKAHLNLHINSLELGDSAVYFCASSQDPGGELFFGEGSRLTVL.

Ten or more counts support this clonotype. The rearrangement joins TRBV12-3 or TRBV12-4 to TRBJ2-3; 7 bases map to TRBD1. Trimming at V came to 3 bases and at J to 5 bases, leaving 5 bases not matched to a gene. The CDR3 covers 14 residues. The CDR3 region is CASSFLGGIDTQYF. The CDR3 nucleotides read TGTGCCAGCAGTTTTTTAGGGGGCATAGATACGCAGTATTTT.

This clonotype was recorded a few times. The genes are TRBV2 and TRBJ1-1, with D possibly matching TRBD1 (6 bases). This CDR3 has 17 residues. The V end lost 6 bases, the J end lost 0 bases, and 20 bases lay between the germline ends. Germline-derived CDR1 and CDR2 are SNHLY and FYNNEI. CDR3 residues: CASREQGWALMNTEAFF. CDR3 sequence (DNA): TGTGCCAGCAGGGAGCAGGGGTGGGCCCTTATGAACACTGAAGCTTTCTTT.

This clonotype was recorded a few times. The V gene is TRBV29-1, the J gene TRBJ2-7; 9 positions agree with TRBD2. This CDR3 spans 15 amino acids. Germline values: CDR1 SQVTM, CDR2 ANQGSEA. Losses at the gene ends were 0 bases for V and 5 bases for J; bases not matched to a gene: 8. The CDR3: CSVEEGVAGVDEQYF. The CDR3, as DNA: TGCAGCGTTGAAGAGGGGGTAGCGGGAGTGGACGAGCAGTACTTC.

The table lists this clonotype with many counts. The rearrangement links TRBV7-2 to TRBJ2-1; weak D call: TRBD2 (6 bases). CDR3 length: 14 amino acids. CDR1 and CDR2 from the germline V gene are SGHTA and FQGNSA. Deletions cut 0 bases from V and 7 bases from J, with 10 bases between. CDR3 nucleotides: TGTGCCAGCAGCTTAGCGGTTGGAGGGAATGAGCAGTTCTTC. Residues: CASSLAVGGNEQFF.

The chain joins TRBV15 to TRBJ1-1; 10 bases are a match to TRBD1. With 3 bases clipped from V and 6 bases from J, the junction kept 1 base outside the gene matches. Germline CDR1 reads LNHNV; CDR2 reads YYDKDF (reference sequence). This CDR3 has 13 residues. CDR3 sequence (DNA): TGTGCCACCAGCAGGGACAGGGGGTCTGAAGCTTTCTTT. Protein: CATSRDRGSEAFF.

The chain joins TRBV6-1 to TRBJ1-6; 7 positions match TRBD1. Germline V gene data show CDR1 as MNHNS and CDR2 as SASEGT. With 6 bases clipped from V and 8 bases from J, the junction kept 10 bases outside the gene matches. CDR3 length: 15 residues. The CDR3 sequence is CASRKTGTKDSPLHF. CDR3 DNA sequence: TGTGCCAGCAGGAAGACAGGGACTAAGGATTCACCCCTCCACTTT.

The CDR3 is CASSFTGDEQYF. In DNA, the CDR3 is TGTGCCAGCAGCTTTACAGGCGACGAGCAGTACTTC. This chain uses TRBV7-6 with TRBJ2-7; D may be TRBD1 (5 bases). Germline CDR1 is SGHVS and CDR2 is FNYEAQ. The CDR3 is 12 amino acids. With 3 bases removed from V and 5 bases from J, the gap between germline ends came to 8 bases.

The chain couples TRBV5-1 to TRBJ2-5; TRBD2 is a possible D gene (5 bases). The CDR3 runs 14 residues. Trimming took off 2 bases at V and 4 bases at J, with 12 bases between the two ends. Germline lookup yields CDR1 SGHRS and CDR2 YFSETQ. The CDR3 bases are TGCGCCAGCAGCTTAGGGCTAGCAATAGAGACCCAGTACTTC. Translated: CASSLGLAIETQYF.

This clonotype showed up just a few times. The chain is built from TRBV7-9 and TRBJ2-7; D unresolved. V was pared by 6 bases and J by 4 bases, with 10 bases between. Germline CDR1 and CDR2: SEHNR and FQNEAQ (reference sequence). This CDR3 is built from 12 residues. The CDR3 loop reads CASSGTKYEQYF. In DNA, the CDR3 is TGTGCCAGCAGTGGCACCAAATACGAGCAGTACTTC.

CDR3 DNA sequence: TGCGCCAGCAGCCGCGCAAGCGGGTCCGATACGCAGTATTTT. It specifies CASSRASGSDTQYF. The rearrangement links TRBV5-1 to TRBJ2-3; D is possibly TRBD2 (6 bases). The CDR3 contains 14 residues. Germline V gene sequence: CDR1 SGHRS, CDR2 YFSETQ. Trimming stripped 4 bases from V and 6 bases from J, with 15 bases between.

This clonotype has ten or more counts. The V call is TRBV24-1, the J call TRBJ2-5; the D gene is possibly TRBD1 (5 bases). Trimming stripped 2 bases from V and 4 bases from J, with 10 bases between. This CDR3 region has 14 residues. Germline-derived CDR1 and CDR2 are KGHDR and SFDVKD. The CDR3 sequence: CATSDSGRRETQYF. The CDR3 nucleotides are TGTGCCACCAGTGATTCAGGGCGCAGAGAGACCCAGTACTTC.

The rearrangement joins TRBV5-1 to TRBJ2-5, with 10 bases matching TRBD2. Germline CDR1 SGHRS, CDR2 YFSETQ. The ends lost 0 bases at V and 5 bases at J; junction bases unmatched: 10. The CDR3 covers 17 residues. In DNA, the CDR3 is TGCGCCAGCAGCTTGGCTAGCGGGAGTACGGTCGGGGAGACCCAGTACTTC. It yields the protein CASSLASGSTVGETQYF.

This clonotype has just a few counts. The rearrangement links TRBV27 to TRBJ2-7; the match to TRBD1 covers 9 bases. The germline V gene encodes CDR1 MNHEY and CDR2 SMNVEV (reference sequence). Trimming cost V 6 bases and J 7 bases; bases outside gene matches: 10. CDR3 length: 14 residues. CDR3 amino acids: CASSRGQGWEEQYF. The CDR3 nucleotides are TGTGCCAGCAGCCGGGGACAGGGATGGGAAGAGCAGTACTTC.

This clonotype was seen a few times. This sequence joins TRBV25-1 and TRBJ2-5, with D tentatively TRBD2 (5 bases). V dropped 4 bases and J dropped 9 bases, with 15 bases sitting between them. CDR1 and CDR2 (germline): MGHDK, SYGVNS. The CDR3 loop spans 13 amino acids. CDR3 nucleotide sequence: TGTGCCAGCAGTGTGCGAGGGCCCGAAGCCCAGTACTTC. This sequence encodes CASSVRGPEAQYF.

The chain is built from TRBV7-8 and TRBJ1-1; D perhaps matches TRBD1 (6 bases). Germline CDR1 SGHVS, CDR2 FQNEAQ. The CDR3 covers 18 residues. Trimming cost V 1 base and J 1 base, with 19 bases left between them. CDR3 residues: CASSLVGGTQTPNTEAFF. The CDR3, as DNA: TGTGCCAGCAGCTTAGTGGGGGGCACACAGACCCCGAACACTGAAGCTTTCTTT.

Ten or more counts support this clonotype. V usage is TRBV12-3 or TRBV12-4 and J usage is TRBJ2-1; D call uncertain. V lost 3 bases and J 3 bases, leaving 9 bases between the germline ends. The CDR3 has 14 residues. CDR3 region: CASSFSAIYNEQFF. The CDR3 DNA follows: TGTGCCAGCAGTTTCAGCGCGATCTACAATGAGCAGTTCTTC.

V and J are TRBV12-3 or TRBV12-4 and TRBJ2-3, with D perhaps TRBD2 (6 bases). Deletions cut 7 bases from V and 4 bases from J, with 15 bases between. This CDR3 contains 14 residues. CDR3 coding DNA: TGTGCCAGCATCCTGGGAGGTCGCGCAGATACGCAGTATTTT. Translating gives CASILGGRADTQYF.

The genes are TRBV20-1 and TRBJ2-1; 12 bases are shared with TRBD2. The CDR3 extends over 14 amino acids. The V segment lost 5 bases and the J segment 4 bases; nucleotides outside the gene matches: 3. The V gene's germline CDR1 is DFQATT and CDR2 SNEGSKA (reference sequence). The CDR3 loop is CSAGGLAGYNEQFF. In DNA, the CDR3 is TGCAGTGCTGGGGGACTAGCGGGTTACAATGAGCAGTTCTTC.

The V call is TRBV5-1, the J call TRBJ2-1; 8 nucleotides align to TRBD2. CDR3 length: 16 amino acids. V shed 0 bases and J 8 bases; nucleotides not matched to a gene: 10. The germline gives CDR1 SGHRS, CDR2 YFSETQ. The CDR3 reads CASSLVLGLAVDEQFF. CDR3 bases: TGCGCCAGCAGCTTGGTACTAGGACTAGCTGTCGATGAGCAGTTCTTC.

This clonotype has at least ten counts. The chain has TRBV12-3 or TRBV12-4 and TRBJ1-6, with TRBD1 matching 8 bases. The CDR3 runs 15 residues. V lost 2 bases, J lost 7 bases, and 4 bases stayed unmatched. CDR3 nucleotides: TGTGCCAGCAGTTTAAGGGACAGGAAGAATTCACCCCTCCACTTT. This encodes CASSLRDRKNSPLHF.

This clonotype has only a few counts. V and J are TRBV4-1 and TRBJ1-2; no clear D gene. Germline loops: CDR1 MGHRA, CDR2 YSYEKL. This CDR3 has 13 amino acids. Trimming shortened V by 1 base and J by 8 bases, and 11 bases separated the two germline ends. The CDR3 coding sequence is TGCGCCAGCAGCCAAGGGTTTAATAGGGGCTACACCTTC. It yields the protein CASSQGFNRGYTF.

In this sample, this clonotype turned up a few times. The rearrangement joins TRBV21-1 to TRBJ2-1. TRBV21-1 represents a pseudogene. The CDR3 is 13 residues long. CDR3: CASSKDQRNEQFF. Written as DNA, the CDR3 is TGTGCCAGCAGCAAAGACCAGAGGAATGAGCAGTTCTTC.

This clonotype was seen many times. The chain couples TRBV6-1 to TRBJ2-1; D is perhaps TRBD2 (6 bases). With 5 bases removed from V and 9 bases from J, the gap between germline ends came to 20 bases. CDR3 length equals 15 residues. CDR1 is MNHNS and CDR2 is SASEGT in the germline V gene. CDR3 sequence reads: CASSRRGRLFSEQFF. The CDR3 nucleotides read TGTGCCAGCAGTCGCCGGGGGAGGCTTTTTAGTGAGCAGTTCTTC.

The rearrangement links TRBV3-1 to TRBJ2-1, with D perhaps TRBD1 (5 bases). The CDR3 length is 12 residues. V lost 4 bases and J lost 9, with 10 bases in between. Germline V lookup: CDR1 LGHDT, CDR2 YNNKEL (reference sequence). CDR3 sequence: CASSLMGPEQFF. Written as DNA, the CDR3 is TGTGCCAGCAGCCTCATGGGGCCTGAGCAGTTCTTC.